This T cell receptor beta chain was recovered during a study of STAT5B mutations in CD4+ large granular lymphocyte leukemia. The data were produced by immunoSEQ multiplex PCR, yet TCRdb's version contains in-frame clones alone and is incomplete. The table has 37,000 or so clones, about four fifths seen once; the top ten hold just under 0.35%. This CDR3 contains 14 residues. Per the germline V gene, CDR1 is KGHSH and CDR2 is LQKENI. Unmatched junction bases numbered 6, after V lost 3 bases and J lost 5 bases. J is TRBJ2-7 and V is TRBV18; 8 positions match TRBD1. Sample: CD4+ T cells from blood buffy coats. The clonotype comes from a human donor in good health. The chain's CDR3 is CASSPQTGADEQYF. CDR3 bases: TGTGCCAGCTCACCCCAGACAGGGGCGGACGAGCAGTACTTC.